This TCR beta chain was recovered during a study of T cell responses to AZD1222 COVID-19 vaccine. General study results and limits: The donor cohort was predominantly white British with a female majority, and clonal diversity may have been underestimated.

V lost 5 bases, J lost 9 bases, and 20 bases lay in between. CDR3 length equals 15 residues. Germline loops: CDR1 SGHAT, CDR2 FQNNGV. TCRdb's table, derived via immunoSEQ multiplex PCR, lists solely in-frame clones and lacks some. The data contain fewer than 150,000 clones, approximately 90% of them seen just once; the ten biggest clones take up 3% to 3.5%. Concerning this clone: The antigen is unknown.

V usage is TRBV11-2 and J usage is TRBJ2-1, with a tentative D call TRBD2 (6 bases). The receptor's source is an adult who received the AZD1222 COVID-19 vaccine. Material: peripheral blood, obtained 28 days after the second AZD1222 dose. In DNA, the CDR3 is TGTGCCAGCAGCCCCCGACTAGGGCCGGACGGTGAGCAGTTCTTC. Residues: CASSPRLGPDGEQFF.